This TCR beta chain was sequenced for a study of cytomegalovirus exposure and HLA in healthy donors. As regards this clone: The junction departs from germline at one end; a sequencing error may be responsible.

Germline V lookup: CDR1 SEHNR, CDR2 FQNEAQ (reference sequence). The CDR3 is 12 amino acids. PCR primers comprised 60 Vbeta and 13 Jbeta primers. The table came from immunoSEQ multiplex PCR; TCRdb's copy has only in-frame clones and leaves some out. The data contain 65,000 to 100,000 clones, approximately 80% of them singletons. This sequence was found in a man aged 35 to 55 in good health and CMV-seronegative. The specimen sequenced was PBMCs. This rearrangement joins TRBV7-9 to TRBJ1-1; D gene unclear. This CDR3 is CSSSGRNTEAFF. The CDR3 nucleotides are TGTTCCAGCAGCGGCAGGAACACTGAAGCTTTCTTT. Full variable domain (outside the CDR3, taken from reference TRBV7-9 and TRBJ1-1): DTGVSQNPRHKITKRGQNVTFRCDPISEHNRLYWYRQTLGQGPEFLTYFQNEAQLEKSRLLSDRFSAERPKGSFSTLEIQRTEQGDSAMYLCSSSGRNTEAFFGQGTRLTVV.